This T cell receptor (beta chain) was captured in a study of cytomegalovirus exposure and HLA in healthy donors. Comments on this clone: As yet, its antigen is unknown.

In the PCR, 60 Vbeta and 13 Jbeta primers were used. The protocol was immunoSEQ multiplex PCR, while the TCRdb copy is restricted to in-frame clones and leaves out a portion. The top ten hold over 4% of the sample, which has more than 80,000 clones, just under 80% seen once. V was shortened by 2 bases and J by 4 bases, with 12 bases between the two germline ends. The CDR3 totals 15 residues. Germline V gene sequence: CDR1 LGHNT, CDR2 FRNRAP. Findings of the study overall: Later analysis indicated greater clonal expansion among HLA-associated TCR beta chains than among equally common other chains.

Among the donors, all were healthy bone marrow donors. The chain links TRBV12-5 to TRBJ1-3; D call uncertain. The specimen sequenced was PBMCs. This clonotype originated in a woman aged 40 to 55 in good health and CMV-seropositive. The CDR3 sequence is CASGLKLGRGNTIYF. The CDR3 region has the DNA TGTGCTAGTGGTTTGAAGCTAGGGAGAGGAAACACCATATATTTT. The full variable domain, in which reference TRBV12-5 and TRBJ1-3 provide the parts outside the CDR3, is DARVTQTPRHKVTEMGQEVTMRCQPILGHNTVFWYRQTMMQGLELLAYFRNRAPLDDSGMPKDRFSAEMPDATLATLKIQPSEPRDSAVYFCASGLKLGRGNTIYFGEGSWLTVV.